Below, 11 T cell receptor beta chains from the same sample are listed, as sequenced in a study of blood T cell repertoires in COVID-19. Profiling relied on immunoSEQ multiplex PCR, and the TCRdb table lists in-frame clones only, not all of them. Altogether nearly 70,000 clones are present, roughly 85% being singletons, with the ten largest covering roughly 9.7%. The source material was peripheral blood. Source of these receptors: an elderly woman with acute or convalescent COVID-19.

The chain joins TRBV2 to TRBJ2-3, with TRBD1 matching 9 bases. J gave up 2 bases and V 8 bases, and 8 bases lay outside the gene matches. This CDR3 is 15 amino acids long. The germline V gene encodes CDR1 SNHLY and CDR2 FYNNEI. The CDR3 loop reads CASGSGQGYTDTQYF. Written as DNA, the CDR3 is TGTGCCAGCGGGTCGGGACAGGGATACACAGATACGCAGTATTTT.

The chain has TRBV30 and TRBJ1-2; D is unresolved. Germline CDR1 and CDR2: GTSNPN and SVGIG (reference sequence). This CDR3 has 12 amino acids. With 0 bases removed from V and 2 bases from J, the gap between germline ends came to 4 bases. CDR3 region: CAWSVTNYGYTF. The CDR3 nucleotides read TGTGCCTGGAGTGTAACAAACTATGGCTACACCTTC. Supplemented by reference TRBV30 and TRBJ1-2, the full variable domain reads SQTIHQWPATLVQPVGSPLSLECTVEGTSNPNLYWYRQAAGRGLQLLFYSVGIGQISSEVPQNLSASRPQDRQFILSSKKLLLSDSGFYLCAWSVTNYGYTFGSGTRLTVV.

This chain joins TRBV7-9 and TRBJ1-2; 7 bases are a match to TRBD1. The V segment lost 0 bases and the J segment 8 bases; nucleotides outside the gene matches: 15. Germline CDR1 SEHNR, CDR2 FQNEAQ (reference sequence). CDR3 length equals 17 residues. The CDR3 nucleotides are TGTGCCAGCAGCTTAGCGGGAGGAGGGACAGTAGATAGAGGCTACACCTTC. Amino acid sequence: CASSLAGGGTVDRGYTF. Full variable domain (remainder filled in from reference TRBV7-9 and TRBJ1-2): DTGVSQNPRHKITKRGQNVTFRCDPISEHNRLYWYRQTLGQGPEFLTYFQNEAQLEKSRLLSDRFSAERPKGSFSTLEIQRTEQGDSAMYLCASSLAGGGTVDRGYTFGSGTRLTVV.

This sequence joins TRBV29-1 and TRBJ1-1; 11 positions agree with TRBD1. The CDR3 has 14 residues. V lost 4 bases, J lost 4 bases, and 5 bases stayed unmatched. The germline gives CDR1 SQVTM, CDR2 ANQGSEA. CDR3 region: CSVAFGTGGTEAFF. The CDR3 DNA follows: TGCAGCGTTGCGTTCGGGACAGGGGGCACTGAAGCTTTCTTT.

V usage is TRBV7-6 and J usage is TRBJ2-5, with D possibly matching TRBD2 (5 bases). The V gene's germline CDR1 is SGHVS and CDR2 FNYEAQ. There are 13 residues in the CDR3. V lost 4 bases, J lost 0 bases, and 6 bases lay in between. The CDR3 spells CASSSGYQETQYF. CDR3 coding DNA: TGTGCCAGCAGCTCGGGGTACCAAGAGACCCAGTACTTC.

V and J are TRBV14 and TRBJ2-2; D call uncertain. The CDR3 spans 12 residues. Looked up from germline, CDR1 is SGHDN and CDR2 is FVKESK. Trimming took 4 bases from V and 5 from J, leaving 5 bases between them. This CDR3 is CASSPLTGELFF. The CDR3 region has the DNA TGTGCCAGCAGCCCTCTGACCGGGGAGCTGTTTTTT. Supplemented by reference TRBV14 and TRBJ2-2, the full variable domain reads EAGVTQFPSHSVIEKGQTVTLRCDPISGHDNLYWYRRVMGKEIKFLLHFVKESKQDESGMPNNRFLAERTGGTYSTLKVQPAELEDSGVYFCASSPLTGELFFGEGSRLTVL.

The rearrangement joins TRBV7-2 to TRBJ2-5; no firm D call. This CDR3 is built from 14 residues. Germline V gene sequence: CDR1 SGHTA, CDR2 FQGNSA. V was pared by 6 bases and J by 5 bases, with 16 bases between. The CDR3 region has the DNA TGTGCCAGCAGTTTTATCCGGTCGGTGGAGACCCAGTACTTC. Residues: CASSFIRSVETQYF.

This clone has a single count. This chain uses TRBV18 with TRBJ2-3; 7 bases align to TRBD2. V trimming: 3 bases; J trimming: 2 bases; junction bases outside the gene matches: 8. Germline V gives CDR1 KGHSH, CDR2 LQKENI. The CDR3 contains 16 residues. As DNA, the CDR3 is TGTGCCAGCTCACCCCGGGGAGGGACCAACACAGATACGCAGTATTTT. The encoded protein is CASSPRGGTNTDTQYF.

The rearrangement uses TRBV18 and TRBJ2-7; D unclear. The ends were cut back, 0 bases at V and 3 bases at J, with 6 bases in the middle. CDR1 and CDR2 (germline): KGHSH, LQKENI. The CDR3 has 13 residues. CDR3 protein: CASSPPGSYEQYF. The CDR3 nucleotides read TGTGCCAGCTCACCACCGGGCAGCTACGAGCAGTACTTC.

The chain has TRBV5-1 and TRBJ1-1, with unresolved D. The V gene lost 0 bases and the J gene lost 1 base, with 10 bases spanning the gap. Germline lookup yields CDR1 SGHRS and CDR2 YFSETQ. This CDR3 spans 15 amino acids. The CDR3 DNA reads as TGCGCCAGCAGCTTGGTGGCGGATGCGAACACTGAAGCTTTCTTT. It codes for CASSLVADANTEAFF.

The rearrangement links TRBV20-1 to TRBJ1-2; TRBD1 might be the D (6 bases). This CDR3 spans 13 amino acids. CDR1 is DFQATT and CDR2 is SNEGSKA in the germline V gene (reference sequence). V gave up 3 bases and J gave up 4 bases, with 12 bases separating them. CDR3 nucleotide sequence: TGCAGTGCTAGTCTAGTGGGGGCCTATGGCTACACCTTC. Amino acids: CSASLVGAYGYTF.